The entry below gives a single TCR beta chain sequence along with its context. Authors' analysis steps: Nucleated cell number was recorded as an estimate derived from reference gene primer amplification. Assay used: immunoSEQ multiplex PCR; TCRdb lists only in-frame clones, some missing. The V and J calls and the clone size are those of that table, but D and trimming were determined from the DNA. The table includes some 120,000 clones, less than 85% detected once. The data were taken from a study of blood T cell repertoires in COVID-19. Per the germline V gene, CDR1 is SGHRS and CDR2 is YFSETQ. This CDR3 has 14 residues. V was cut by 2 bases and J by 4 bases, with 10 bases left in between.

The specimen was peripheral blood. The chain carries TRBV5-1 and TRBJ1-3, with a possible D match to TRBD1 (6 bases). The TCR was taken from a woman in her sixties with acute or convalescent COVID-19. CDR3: CASSLQGYGNTIYF. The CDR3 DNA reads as TGCGCCAGCAGCTTACAGGGCTACGGAAACACCATATATTTT.